This TCR beta chain appears in the sequencing data of a study of identical twins. Germline V gene lookup returns CDR1 KGHSH and CDR2 LQKENI. Trimming pared 2 bases from V and 5 bases from J, leaving 17 bases between. The CDR3 runs to 16 residues. TCRdb called the 5' RACE reads again in MiXCR, with one record for every CDR3 protein. In the table there are 260,000 or so distinct CDR3 sequences, roughly 7.5% of which are singletons. The data were also submitted as part of a second study, on yellow fever vaccine responses in identical twins.

The chain joins TRBV18 to TRBJ2-3; the D gene is possibly TRBD2 (5 bases). This clonotype was obtained from a woman aged 18-29 years in good health. The sample comprised CD8+ T cells sorted from blood. The DNA for the CDR3 is TGTGCCAGCTCACCAACCGTGAGGGAGTGGAGAGATACGCAGTATTTT. Amino acid sequence: CASSPTVREWRDTQYF.